This TCR beta chain originates from a study of T cells in Graves' hyperthyroidism and ophthalmopathy. Study summary: Peripheral blood draws took place at initial diagnosis, ahead of any treatment.

There are 15 residues in the CDR3. Germline V CDR1 and CDR2: SGHTA, FQGNSA. With 5 bases clipped from V and 2 bases from J, the junction kept 6 bases outside the gene matches. In its sample, this clonotype was seen many times. Amplification of TCR beta CDR3 regions used RNA as the template. With the HTBI primer set, the TCR CDR3 went through a first round of RT-PCR. TCRdb passed the multiplex PCR reads through MiXCR, listing each CDR3 protein once. The table lists roughly 99,000 distinct CDR3 sequences, 15% to 20% of them singletons, with about 40% in the top ten. The sequence was obtained from a woman in her 50s with Graves' hyperthyroidism. The V gene is TRBV7-2, the J gene TRBJ2-3; TRBD2 aligns across 8 bases. Sequencing was done on a sample of blood. CDR3 nucleotides: TGTGCCAGCAGCCCTCCGGGACTAGACACAGATACGCAGTATTTT. It is translated as CASSPPGLDTDTQYF.